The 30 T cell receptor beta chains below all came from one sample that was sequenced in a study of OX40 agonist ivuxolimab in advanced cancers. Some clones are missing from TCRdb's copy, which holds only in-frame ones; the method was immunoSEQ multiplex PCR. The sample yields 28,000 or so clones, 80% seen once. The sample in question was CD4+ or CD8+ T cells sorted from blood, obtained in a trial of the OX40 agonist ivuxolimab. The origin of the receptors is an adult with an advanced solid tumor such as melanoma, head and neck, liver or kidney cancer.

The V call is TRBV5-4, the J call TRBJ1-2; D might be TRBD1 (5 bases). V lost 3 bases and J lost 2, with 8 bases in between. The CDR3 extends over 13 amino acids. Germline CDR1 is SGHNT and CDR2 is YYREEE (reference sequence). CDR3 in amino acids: CASSWDGNYGYTF. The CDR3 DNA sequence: TGTGCCAGCAGCTGGGACGGCAACTATGGCTACACCTTC.

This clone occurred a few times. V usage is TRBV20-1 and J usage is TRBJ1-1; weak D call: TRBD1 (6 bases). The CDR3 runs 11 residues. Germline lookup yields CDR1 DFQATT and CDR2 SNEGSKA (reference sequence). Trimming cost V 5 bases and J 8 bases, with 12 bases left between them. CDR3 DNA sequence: TGCAGTGCTGGTACAGGGCTCGAAGCTTTCTTT. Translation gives CSAGTGLEAFF.

The CDR3 DNA is TGTGCCAGCAGCGAGTACGGGACTCCTAAAGATACGCAGTATTTT. Its protein is CASSEYGTPKDTQYF. J is TRBJ2-3 and V is TRBV9; a weak D match, TRBD2 (6 bases). The CDR3 has 15 amino acids. Trimming took off 3 bases at V and 5 bases at J, with 16 bases between the two ends. CDR1 is SGDLS, CDR2 YYNGEE, per germline.

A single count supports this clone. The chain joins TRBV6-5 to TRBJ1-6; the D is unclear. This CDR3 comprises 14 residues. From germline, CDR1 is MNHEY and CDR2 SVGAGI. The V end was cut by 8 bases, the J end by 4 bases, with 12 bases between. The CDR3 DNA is TGTGCCAGCTGCCTCGCGGAGTATAATTCACCCCTCCACTTT. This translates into CASCLAEYNSPLHF.

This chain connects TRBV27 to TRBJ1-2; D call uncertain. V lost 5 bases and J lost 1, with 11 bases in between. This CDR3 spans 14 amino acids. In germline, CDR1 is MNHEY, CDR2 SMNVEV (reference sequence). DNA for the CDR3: TGTGCCAGCAGTCCTCCCGGCTTTAACTATGGCTACACCTTC. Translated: CASSPPGFNYGYTF.

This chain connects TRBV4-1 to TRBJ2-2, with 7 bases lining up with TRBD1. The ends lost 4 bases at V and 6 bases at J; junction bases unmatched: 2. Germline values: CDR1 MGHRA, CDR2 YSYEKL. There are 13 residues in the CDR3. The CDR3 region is CASSPRGPGELFF. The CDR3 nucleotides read TGCGCCAGCAGCCCGAGGGGGCCCGGGGAGCTGTTTTTT.

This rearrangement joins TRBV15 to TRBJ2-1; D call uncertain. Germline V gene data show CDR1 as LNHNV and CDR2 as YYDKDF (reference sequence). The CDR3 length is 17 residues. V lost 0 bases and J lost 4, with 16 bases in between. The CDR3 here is CATSRDVAEARYNEQFF. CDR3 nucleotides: TGTGCCACCAGCAGAGATGTCGCGGAAGCCCGTTACAATGAGCAGTTCTTC. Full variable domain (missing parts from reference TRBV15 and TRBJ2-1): DAMVIQNPRYQVTQFGKPVTLSCSQTLNHNVMYWYQQKSSQAPKLLFHYYDKDFNNEADTPDNFQSRRPNTSFCFLDIRSPGLGDTAMYLCATSRDVAEARYNEQFFGPGTRLTVL.

The CDR3 nucleotides read TGTGCCAGCAGCACCGACAGGGGTTCGGGCGAGACCCAGTACTTC. It is translated as CASSTDRGSGETQYF. This chain links TRBV7-9 with TRBJ2-5, with 8 bases matching TRBD1. Trimming removed 5 bases from V and 5 bases from J; junction bases left unmatched: 10. Germline V gene sequence: CDR1 SEHNR, CDR2 FQNEAQ (reference sequence). The CDR3 length is 15 residues.

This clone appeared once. CDR3 DNA: TGTGCCAGCAGCTTGGGACCCCTGAACACTGAAGCTTTCTTT. Encoded protein: CASSLGPLNTEAFF. The chain couples TRBV4-2 to TRBJ1-1; tentative D call: TRBD1 (5 bases). The CDR3 spans 14 residues. Trimming shortened V by 5 bases and J by 0 bases, and 10 bases separated the two germline ends. The germline V gene encodes CDR1 LGHNA and CDR2 YNFKEQ.

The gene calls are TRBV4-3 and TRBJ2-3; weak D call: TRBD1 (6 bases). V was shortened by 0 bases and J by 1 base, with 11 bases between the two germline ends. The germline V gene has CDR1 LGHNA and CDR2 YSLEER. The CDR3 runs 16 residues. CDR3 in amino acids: CASSQDRAGGTDTQYF. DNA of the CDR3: TGCGCCAGCAGCCAAGATAGGGCAGGGGGCACAGATACGCAGTATTTT.

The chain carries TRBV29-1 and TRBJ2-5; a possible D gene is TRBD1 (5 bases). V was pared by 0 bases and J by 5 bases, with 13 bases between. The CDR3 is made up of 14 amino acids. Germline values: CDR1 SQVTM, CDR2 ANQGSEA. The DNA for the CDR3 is TGCAGCGTTGAAGATCGGCGGACATATGAGACCCAGTACTTC. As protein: CSVEDRRTYETQYF.

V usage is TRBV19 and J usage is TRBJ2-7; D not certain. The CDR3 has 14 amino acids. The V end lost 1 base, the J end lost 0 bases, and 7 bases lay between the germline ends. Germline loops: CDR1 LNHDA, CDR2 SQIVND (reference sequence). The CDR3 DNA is TGTGCCAGTAGTATAGTCGGCAACTCCTACGAGCAGTACTTC. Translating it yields CASSIVGNSYEQYF.

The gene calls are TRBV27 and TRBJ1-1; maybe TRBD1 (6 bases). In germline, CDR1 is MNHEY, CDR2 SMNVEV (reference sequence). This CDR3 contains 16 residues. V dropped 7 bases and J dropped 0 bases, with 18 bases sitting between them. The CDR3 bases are TGTGCCAGCACCCCGGGGGGCTACTACCTGAACACTGAAGCTTTCTTT. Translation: CASTPGGYYLNTEAFF.

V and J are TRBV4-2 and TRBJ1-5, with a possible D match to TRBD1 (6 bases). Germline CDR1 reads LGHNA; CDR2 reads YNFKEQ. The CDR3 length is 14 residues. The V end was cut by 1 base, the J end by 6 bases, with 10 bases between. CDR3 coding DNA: TGTGCCAGCAGCCAAGCACAGGGTACTCAGCCCCAGCATTTT. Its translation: CASSQAQGTQPQHF.

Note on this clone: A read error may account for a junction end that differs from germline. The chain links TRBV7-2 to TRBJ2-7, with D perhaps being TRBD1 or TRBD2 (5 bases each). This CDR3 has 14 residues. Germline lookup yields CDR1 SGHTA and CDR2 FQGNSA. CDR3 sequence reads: CASSFGGYGYGQYF. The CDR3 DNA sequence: TGTGCCAGCAGCTTTGGGGGTTACGGGTACGGGCAGTACTTC.

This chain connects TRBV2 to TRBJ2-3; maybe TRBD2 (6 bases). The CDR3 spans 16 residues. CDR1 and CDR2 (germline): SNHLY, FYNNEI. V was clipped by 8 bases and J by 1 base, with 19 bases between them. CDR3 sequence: CASARRGRARTDTQYF. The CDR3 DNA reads TGTGCCAGCGCCCGGAGGGGCAGGGCCCGCACAGATACGCAGTATTTT.

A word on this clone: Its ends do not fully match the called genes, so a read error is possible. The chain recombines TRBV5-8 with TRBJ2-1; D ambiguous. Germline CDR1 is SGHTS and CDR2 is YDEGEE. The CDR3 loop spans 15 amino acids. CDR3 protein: CASSQDGVRQNEQFF. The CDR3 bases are TGCGCCAGCAGCCAAGACGGTGTCAGGCAAAATGAGCAGTTCTTC.

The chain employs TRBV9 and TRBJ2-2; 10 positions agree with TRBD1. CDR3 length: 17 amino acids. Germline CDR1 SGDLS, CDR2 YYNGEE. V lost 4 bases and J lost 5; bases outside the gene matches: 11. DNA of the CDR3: TGTGCCAGCAGCTCTTGGTACCGACAGGGGGCGACCGGGGAGCTGTTTTTT. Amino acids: CASSSWYRQGATGELFF.

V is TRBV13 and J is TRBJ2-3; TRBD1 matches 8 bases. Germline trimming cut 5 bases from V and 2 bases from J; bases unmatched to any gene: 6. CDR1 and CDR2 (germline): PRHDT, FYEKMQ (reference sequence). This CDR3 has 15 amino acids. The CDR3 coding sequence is TGTGCCAGCAGCAGACAGGGGTCTTCCACAGATACGCAGTATTTT. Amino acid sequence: CASSRQGSSTDTQYF.

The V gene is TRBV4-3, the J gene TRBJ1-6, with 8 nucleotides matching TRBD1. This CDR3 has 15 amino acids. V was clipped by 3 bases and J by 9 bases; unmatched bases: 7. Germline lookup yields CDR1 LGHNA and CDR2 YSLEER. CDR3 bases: TGCGCCAGCAGCCACATAGACAGGGGAGTTTCACCCCTCCACTTT. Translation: CASSHIDRGVSPLHF.

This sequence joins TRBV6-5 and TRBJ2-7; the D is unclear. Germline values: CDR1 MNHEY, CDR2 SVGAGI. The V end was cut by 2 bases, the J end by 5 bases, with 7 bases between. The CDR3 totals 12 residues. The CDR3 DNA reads TGTGCCAGCAGTTACAAGGTACACGAGCAGTACTTC. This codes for CASSYKVHEQYF.

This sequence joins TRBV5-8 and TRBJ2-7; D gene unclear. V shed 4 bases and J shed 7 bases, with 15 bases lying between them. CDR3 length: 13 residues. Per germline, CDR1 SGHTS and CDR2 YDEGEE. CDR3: CASSILDAWEQYF. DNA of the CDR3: TGTGCCAGCAGCATCTTGGACGCTTGGGAGCAGTACTTC.

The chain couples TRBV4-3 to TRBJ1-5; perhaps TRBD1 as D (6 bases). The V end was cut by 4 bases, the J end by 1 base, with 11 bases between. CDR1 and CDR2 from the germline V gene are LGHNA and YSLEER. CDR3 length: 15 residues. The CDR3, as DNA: TGCGCCAGCAGCCCTGGACAGTTCAGCAATCAGCCCCAGCATTTT. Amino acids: CASSPGQFSNQPQHF.

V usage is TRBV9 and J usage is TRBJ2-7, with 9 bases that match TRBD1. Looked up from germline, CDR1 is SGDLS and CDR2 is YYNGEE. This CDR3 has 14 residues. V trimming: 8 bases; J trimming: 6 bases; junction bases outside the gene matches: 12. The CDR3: CASTPGQGSLEQYF. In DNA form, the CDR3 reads TGTGCCAGTACTCCGGGACAGGGCTCTCTCGAGCAGTACTTC.

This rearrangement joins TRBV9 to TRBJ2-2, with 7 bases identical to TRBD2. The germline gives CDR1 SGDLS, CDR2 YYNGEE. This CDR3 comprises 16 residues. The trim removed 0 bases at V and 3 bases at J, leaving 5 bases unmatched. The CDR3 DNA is TGTGCCAGCAGCGTAGACGGTGGGGGGGACACCGGGGAGCTGTTTTTT. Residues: CASSVDGGGDTGELFF.

CDR3 in DNA: TGTGCCAGCAGTTTCGGAAGCGGCTATGGCTACACCTTC. Protein product: CASSFGSGYGYTF. V and J are TRBV6-1 and TRBJ1-2; D gene unclear. Germline V CDR1 and CDR2: MNHNS, SASEGT. The CDR3 is made up of 13 amino acids. V dropped 5 bases and J dropped 4 bases, with 11 bases sitting between them.

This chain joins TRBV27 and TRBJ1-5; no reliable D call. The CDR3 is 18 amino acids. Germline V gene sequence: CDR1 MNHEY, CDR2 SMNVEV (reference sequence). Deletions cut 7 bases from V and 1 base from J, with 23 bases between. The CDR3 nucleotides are TGTGCCAGCATAGGGCCCCCGCCAGCTCGACCGAGCAATCAGCCCCAGCATTTT. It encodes CASIGPPPARPSNQPQHF.

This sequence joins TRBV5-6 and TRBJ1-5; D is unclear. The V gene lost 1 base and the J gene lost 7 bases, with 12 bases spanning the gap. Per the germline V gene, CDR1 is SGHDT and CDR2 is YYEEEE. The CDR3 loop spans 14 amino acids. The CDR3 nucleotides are TGTGCCAGCAGCTTGCGGGAGGGAACCCAGCCCCAGCATTTT. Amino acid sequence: CASSLREGTQPQHF.

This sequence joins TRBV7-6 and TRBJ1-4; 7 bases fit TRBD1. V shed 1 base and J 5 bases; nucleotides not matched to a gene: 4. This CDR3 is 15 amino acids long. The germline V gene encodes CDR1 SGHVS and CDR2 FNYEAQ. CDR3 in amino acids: CASSLEDRSNEKLFF. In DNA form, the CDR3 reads TGTGCCAGCAGCTTAGAGGACAGGAGCAATGAAAAACTGTTTTTT. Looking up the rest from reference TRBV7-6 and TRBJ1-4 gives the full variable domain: GAGVSQSPRYKVTKRGQDVALRCDPISGHVSLYWYRQALGQGPEFLTYFNYEAQQDKSGLPNDRFSAERPEGSISTLTIQRTEQRDSAMYRCASSLEDRSNEKLFFGSGTQLSVL.

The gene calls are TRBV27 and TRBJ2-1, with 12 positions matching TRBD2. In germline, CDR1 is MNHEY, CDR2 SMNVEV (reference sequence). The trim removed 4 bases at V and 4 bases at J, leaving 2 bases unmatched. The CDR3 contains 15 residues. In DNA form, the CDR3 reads TGTGCCAGCAGTTCGGGGACTAGCGGGTACAATGAGCAGTTCTTC. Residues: CASSSGTSGYNEQFF.